These 25 T cell receptor beta chains were all obtained from the same sample, sequenced in a study of graft-versus-host responses after intestinal transplantation. Assay used: immunoSEQ multiplex PCR; TCRdb lists only in-frame clones, some missing. The sample shows tens of thousands of clones, approximately 90% of them seen only once. This sample comprised PBMCs, obtained 26 days after transplant. The receptors were sampled from a human patient who received an intestinal transplant, so some T cells may come from the graft donor.

In this sample, this clone turned up once. The CDR3 nucleotides read TGTGCCAGCAGCTCGGGACAGCAAGAGACCCAGTACTTC. Amino acids: CASSSGQQETQYF. The rearrangement joins TRBV5-4 to TRBJ2-5, with 7 positions matching TRBD1. J gave up 2 bases and V 3 bases, and 1 base lay outside the gene matches. This CDR3 has 13 residues. Germline lookup yields CDR1 SGHNT and CDR2 YYREEE (reference sequence).

This chain connects TRBV11-3 to TRBJ1-3; D not resolved. Germline assignment: CDR1 SGHNT and CDR2 YENEEA. V was pared by 1 base and J by 2 bases, with 6 bases between. There are 14 residues in the CDR3. The CDR3 sequence: CASSLGTTGNTIYF. Here the CDR3 DNA reads TGTGCCAGCAGCTTAGGAACAACTGGAAACACCATATATTTT.

The chain couples TRBV29-1 to TRBJ2-5; D ambiguous. V was trimmed by 7 bases and J by 6 bases, leaving 9 bases between them. CDR1 and CDR2 from the germline V gene are SQVTM and ANQGSEA. This CDR3 has 10 amino acids. The CDR3 spells CSAGRKTQYF. The CDR3 DNA is TGCAGCGCCGGTCGAAAGACCCAGTACTTC.

This clone occurred a few times. Written as DNA, the CDR3 is TGTGCCAGCAGTGACCCTAATGGGGGCGGCGGGGAGCTGTTTTTT. Protein: CASSDPNGGGGELFF. The rearrangement links TRBV6-4 to TRBJ2-2; tentatively, D is TRBD1 (6 bases). Trimming took 2 bases from V and 7 from J, leaving 14 bases between them. The CDR3 has 15 amino acids. Germline loops: CDR1 MRHNA, CDR2 SNTAGT.

This clone was recorded once. The chain couples TRBV5-1 to TRBJ2-1, with a tentative D call TRBD2 (5 bases). Trimming took 0 bases from V and 4 from J, leaving 11 bases between them. This CDR3 comprises 15 residues. Germline CDR1 reads SGHRS; CDR2 reads YFSETQ. CDR3 protein: CASSLEPSLYNEQFF. The CDR3 coding sequence is TGCGCCAGCAGCTTGGAGCCTAGCCTATACAATGAGCAGTTCTTC.

This rearrangement joins TRBV5-6 to TRBJ1-2; possible D gene TRBD1, 5 bases. The CDR3 extends over 16 amino acids. With 0 bases removed from V and 0 bases from J, the gap between germline ends came to 12 bases. From germline, CDR1 is SGHDT and CDR2 YYEEEE. CDR3 DNA sequence: TGTGCCAGCAGCTTGGTATTCGGCAGGGCTAACTATGGCTACACCTTC. This translates into CASSLVFGRANYGYTF. The full variable domain, rest sourced from reference TRBV5-6 and TRBJ1-2, is DAGVTQSPTHLIKTRGQQVTLRCSPKSGHDTVSWYQQALGQGPQFIFQYYEEEERQRGNFPDRFSGHQFPNYSSELNVNALLLGDSALYLCASSLVFGRANYGYTFGSGTRLTVV.

The J gene is TRBJ2-1, the V gene TRBV28, with TRBD1 identical over 7 bases. Germline CDR1 and CDR2: MDHEN and SYDVKM. J was trimmed by 8 bases and V by 5 bases; bases with no gene match: 9. This CDR3 is built from 14 residues. The CDR3 reads CASSASGGLDEQFF. CDR3 nucleotide sequence: TGTGCCAGCAGTGCTTCAGGGGGTCTCGATGAGCAGTTCTTC. The full variable domain, in which reference TRBV28 and TRBJ2-1 provide the parts outside the CDR3, is DVKVTQSSRYLVKRTGEKVFLECVQDMDHENMFWYRQDPGLGLRLIYFSYDVKMKEKGDIPEGYSVSREKKERFSLILESASTNQTSMYLCASSASGGLDEQFFGPGTRLTVL.

The chain couples TRBV7-9 to TRBJ1-1; D uncertain. V lost 1 base and J lost 9, with 9 bases in between. This CDR3 contains 12 residues. The germline gives CDR1 SEHNR, CDR2 FQNEAQ (reference sequence). This CDR3 is CASSLGRHQAFF. The CDR3 nucleotides are TGTGCCAGCAGCTTAGGCCGACACCAAGCTTTCTTT.

The chain links TRBV5-1 to TRBJ2-2; TRBD1 matches 9 bases. The V and J ends lost 3 bases and 6 bases, in that order; junction bases with no gene match: 12. CDR1 and CDR2 from the germline V gene are SGHRS and YFSETQ. CDR3 length equals 17 residues. CDR3 region: CASSSPGQGSFPGELFF. CDR3 DNA sequence: TGCGCCAGCAGCTCTCCGGGACAGGGTTCTTTTCCCGGGGAGCTGTTTTTT.

This chain joins TRBV28 and TRBJ1-5, with 9 bases matching TRBD1. Germline CDR1 MDHEN, CDR2 SYDVKM. The CDR3 loop spans 19 amino acids. V was pared by 7 bases and J by 2 bases, with 18 bases of the junction left unmatched. CDR3 in amino acids: CASNFLRDREGGGNQPQHF. The CDR3 nucleotides read TGTGCCAGCAATTTCCTCAGGGACAGGGAAGGAGGTGGCAATCAGCCCCAGCATTTT.

The rearrangement joins TRBV27 to TRBJ1-6; 9 positions agree with TRBD1. V lost 1 base, J lost 11 bases, and 3 bases stayed unmatched. The V gene's germline CDR1 is MNHEY and CDR2 SMNVEV (reference sequence). CDR3 length equals 14 residues. CDR3 in amino acids: CASSLWGQGTPLHF. The CDR3 DNA reads TGTGCCAGCAGTTTATGGGGACAGGGAACACCCCTCCACTTT.

The chain joins TRBV18 to TRBJ2-2; D is unclear. Trimming cost V 2 bases and J 3 bases, with 4 bases left between them. The length of the CDR3 is 13 residues. Germline CDR1 and CDR2: KGHSH and LQKENI. The CDR3 loop is CASSPIDTGELFF. CDR3 sequence (DNA): TGTGCCAGCTCACCAATCGACACCGGGGAGCTGTTTTTT.

The chain recombines TRBV5-4 with TRBJ2-2; 10 bases match TRBD1. The CDR3 spans 16 residues. V was clipped by 4 bases and J by 5 bases; unmatched bases: 8. In germline, CDR1 is SGHNT, CDR2 YYREEE (reference sequence). The CDR3 DNA follows: TGTGCCAGCAGCCCACCCCGGACAGGGGGAACCGGGGAGCTGTTTTTT. It yields the protein CASSPPRTGGTGELFF.

The chain recombines TRBV7-8 with TRBJ2-5; D is possibly TRBD2 (5 bases). In germline, CDR1 is SGHVS, CDR2 FQNEAQ. The CDR3 totals 16 residues. V was cut by 2 bases and J by 2 bases, with 15 bases left in between. Here the CDR3 DNA reads TGTGCCAGCAGCTTATCGGGAATACCCTCACAAGAGACCCAGTACTTC. It translates to CASSLSGIPSQETQYF.

This chain joins TRBV6-6 and TRBJ2-2, with D possibly TRBD1 on 5 matching bases. Between the trimmed V and J ends, which lost 4 bases and 4 bases, there was a span of 16 bases. CDR1 and CDR2 from the germline V gene are MNHNY and SVGAGI (reference sequence). The CDR3 extends over 16 amino acids. The CDR3: CASSSMQGFSTGELFF. The CDR3 DNA is TGTGCCAGCAGTTCGATGCAGGGTTTCAGCACCGGGGAGCTGTTTTTT.

The V gene is TRBV9, the J gene TRBJ2-5; 8 bases agree with TRBD2. Germline CDR1 is SGDLS and CDR2 is YYNGEE. V lost 0 bases, J lost 3 bases, and 4 bases stayed unmatched. The CDR3 is 15 amino acids. The CDR3 sequence: CASSVEGAGEETQYF. CDR3 DNA: TGTGCCAGCAGCGTAGAGGGAGCGGGGGAAGAGACCCAGTACTTC.

V is TRBV6-1 and J is TRBJ2-1, with D possibly being TRBD1 (6 bases). The CDR3 covers 15 residues. Trimming took 0 bases from V and 8 from J, leaving 14 bases between them. CDR1 and CDR2 (germline): MNHNS, SASEGT. CDR3 residues: CASSEAPGQPDEQFF. The CDR3 nucleotides read TGTGCCAGCAGTGAAGCGCCAGGACAGCCCGATGAGCAGTTCTTC.

The chain couples TRBV5-5 to TRBJ1-1; D uncertain. Germline CDR1 and CDR2: SGHKS and YYEKEE (reference sequence). CDR3 length: 12 amino acids. The V gene lost 1 base and the J gene lost 11 bases, with 12 bases spanning the gap. This CDR3 reads CASSLSVSGAFF. The CDR3 nucleotides are TGTGCCAGCAGCTTGTCGGTTTCGGGTGCTTTCTTT.

This sequence joins TRBV4-2 and TRBJ2-3, with 14 nucleotides matching TRBD2. The germline V gene encodes CDR1 LGHNA and CDR2 YNFKEQ. Unmatched junction bases numbered 8, after V lost 6 bases and J lost 0 bases. This CDR3 comprises 18 residues. The CDR3 region has the DNA TGTGCCAGCAGGCCCGGACTAGCGGGGGGCGCTAGCACAGATACGCAGTATTTT. This codes for CASRPGLAGGASTDTQYF.

V is TRBV4-1 and J is TRBJ1-2; weak D call: TRBD1 (6 bases). Trimming removed 5 bases at V and 2 bases at J, with 12 bases between. Germline CDR1 MGHRA, CDR2 YSYEKL. The CDR3 is 14 amino acids. The CDR3, as DNA: TGCGCCAGCAGCATGGATACAGGGAACTATGGCTACACCTTC. Protein: CASSMDTGNYGYTF.

The J gene is TRBJ1-2, the V gene TRBV7-9, with 7 nucleotides matching TRBD1. The CDR3 spans 16 residues. In germline, CDR1 is SEHNR, CDR2 FQNEAQ (reference sequence). Trimming took 1 base from V and 1 from J; bases not matched to a gene: 6. The CDR3 is CASSLVGQGVNYGYTF. CDR3 nucleotide sequence: TGTGCCAGCAGCTTAGTGGGCCAGGGGGTTAACTATGGCTACACCTTC.

Note on this clone: The sample has other DNA sequences that encode this CDR3 too. The rearrangement links TRBV4-1 to TRBJ2-7; 9 bases match TRBD1. With V trimmed by 3 bases and J by 3 bases, 3 bases remained unmatched. The CDR3 contains 14 residues. Germline V CDR1 and CDR2: MGHRA, YSYEKL. As DNA, the CDR3 is TGCGCCAGCAGCCAGGACAGGGGAAACTACGAGCAGTACGTC. As protein: CASSQDRGNYEQYV.

The chain couples TRBV27 to TRBJ2-1; no clear D. The CDR3 totals 14 residues. Germline V lookup: CDR1 MNHEY, CDR2 SMNVEV (reference sequence). V was clipped by 4 bases and J by 1 base, with 8 bases between them. The CDR3 region has the DNA TGTGCCAGCAGTTCGACACGTTCCTACAATGAGCAGTTCTTC. It specifies CASSSTRSYNEQFF.

The chain has TRBV4-1 and TRBJ2-5; 7 bases align to TRBD1. Germline loops: CDR1 MGHRA, CDR2 YSYEKL. V lost 3 bases to trimming and J lost 0 bases; unmatched junction nucleotides: 4. The CDR3 extends over 15 amino acids. CDR3 residues: CASSHSGTDQETQYF. CDR3 in DNA: TGCGCCAGCAGCCACTCCGGGACAGACCAAGAGACCCAGTACTTC.

This rearrangement joins TRBV5-3 to TRBJ2-3; D is possibly TRBD2 (5 bases). TRBV5-3 is an ORF, and what it does is uncertain. V shed 2 bases and J shed 5 bases, with 18 bases lying between them. The CDR3 sequence is 16 residues long. The CDR3 spells CARSFKGPRAGDTQYF. The CDR3 DNA follows: TGTGCCAGAAGCTTTAAAGGGCCTAGGGCGGGAGATACGCAGTATTTT.